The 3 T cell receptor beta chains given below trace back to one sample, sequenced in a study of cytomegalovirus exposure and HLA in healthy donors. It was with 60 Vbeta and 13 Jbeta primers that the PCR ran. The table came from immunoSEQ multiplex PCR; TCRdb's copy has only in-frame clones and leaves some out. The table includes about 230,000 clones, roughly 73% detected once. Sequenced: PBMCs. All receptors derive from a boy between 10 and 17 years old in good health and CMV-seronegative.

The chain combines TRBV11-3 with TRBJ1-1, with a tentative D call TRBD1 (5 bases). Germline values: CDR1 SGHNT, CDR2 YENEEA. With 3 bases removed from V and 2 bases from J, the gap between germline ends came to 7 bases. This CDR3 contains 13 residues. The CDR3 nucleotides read TGTGCCAGCAGCTTCGACAGAAACACTGAAGCTTTCTTT. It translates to CASSFDRNTEAFF.

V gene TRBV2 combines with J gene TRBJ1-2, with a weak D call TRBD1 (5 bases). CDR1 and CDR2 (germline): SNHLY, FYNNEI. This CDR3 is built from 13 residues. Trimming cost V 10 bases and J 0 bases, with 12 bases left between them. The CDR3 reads CAKIGTPNYGYTF. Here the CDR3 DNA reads TGTGCCAAGATCGGGACTCCTAACTATGGCTACACCTTC.

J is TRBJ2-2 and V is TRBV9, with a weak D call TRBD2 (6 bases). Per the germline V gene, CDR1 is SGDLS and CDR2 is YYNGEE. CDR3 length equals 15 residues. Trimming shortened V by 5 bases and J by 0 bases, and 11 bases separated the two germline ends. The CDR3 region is CASRAGTSNTGELFF. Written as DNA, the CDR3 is TGTGCCAGCAGAGCCGGGACTTCGAACACCGGGGAGCTGTTTTTT.